The 9 T cell receptor beta chains below were found in one sample sequenced in a study of response to subunit inactivated influenza vaccine. In TCRdb, the RT-PCR reads were re-called with MiXCR into one record per CDR3 protein. The sample shows roughly 500,000 distinct CDR3 sequences, 20% to 25% of them seen only once. The sample also formed part of further work on T cells expressing NK-cell markers. This second study says: cDNA encoding TCR beta was synthesized via 5'RACE template switching incorporating UMIs.

The input for sequencing was CD4+ T cells sorted from PBMCs, taken less than 13 days after vaccination. These receptors all stem from a man in his fifties or sixties who received an inactivated influenza vaccine.

This clonotype has a count of ten or more. The chain combines TRBV9 with TRBJ1-6; perhaps TRBD1 as D (6 bases). The CDR3 extends over 15 amino acids. V was cut by 3 bases and J by 4 bases, with 11 bases left in between. Looked up from germline, CDR1 is SGDLS and CDR2 is YYNGEE. Here the CDR3 DNA reads TGTGCCAGCAGCGAGGACAGCGGATATAATTCACCCCTCCACTTT. Protein: CASSEDSGYNSPLHF.

This clonotype has only a few counts. The genes are TRBV20-1 and TRBJ1-6; D may be TRBD1 (5 bases). This CDR3 is built from 13 residues. V was cut by 2 bases and J by 10 bases, with 12 bases left in between. Germline loops: CDR1 DFQATT, CDR2 SNEGSKA (reference sequence). The CDR3: CSARPDTLSPLHF. CDR3 DNA sequence: TGCAGTGCTAGACCGGACACTTTATCACCCCTCCACTTT.

This clonotype showed up just a few times. The V gene is TRBV12-3 or TRBV12-4, the J gene TRBJ1-3; 7 nucleotides match TRBD1. Germline trimming cut 6 bases from V and 6 bases from J; bases unmatched to any gene: 11. The CDR3 has 15 amino acids. CDR3 sequence (DNA): TGTGCCAGCAGCTGGACAGGCGGACATGAAAACACCATATATTTT. This encodes CASSWTGGHENTIYF.

There are many counts of this clonotype. CDR3 sequence: CASSLGQGPGELFF. CDR3 coding DNA: TGCGCCAGCAGCTTGGGACAGGGGCCCGGGGAGCTGTTTTTT. The V and J genes are TRBV5-1 and TRBJ2-2, with 8 bases matching TRBD1. CDR3 length: 14 residues. Trimming took 0 bases from V and 6 from J; bases not matched to a gene: 1. CDR1 and CDR2 from the germline V gene are SGHRS and YFSETQ.

The rearrangement joins TRBV9 to TRBJ2-2; TRBD2 aligns across 12 bases. Per the germline V gene, CDR1 is SGDLS and CDR2 is YYNGEE. Trimming at V came to 6 bases and at J to 7 bases, leaving 7 bases not matched to a gene. CDR3 size: 15 residues. The CDR3 sequence: CASTRLAGVSGELFF. The CDR3 region has the DNA TGTGCCAGCACAAGACTAGCGGGAGTTAGCGGGGAGCTGTTTTTT.

This chain joins TRBV2 and TRBJ1-3; tentative D call: TRBD1 (5 bases). Per germline, CDR1 SNHLY and CDR2 FYNNEI. Between the trimmed V and J ends, which lost 8 bases and 5 bases, there was a span of 16 bases. The CDR3 is 14 amino acids. CDR3 sequence (DNA): TGTGCCAGCGGGACCGGAACAGGTCGAAACACCATATATTTT. This codes for CASGTGTGRNTIYF.

The table lists this clonotype with a few counts. DNA for the CDR3: TGCAGTGCTAGAGATTCGCTAGGCGAGCAGTACTTC. Amino acid sequence: CSARDSLGEQYF. The chain employs TRBV20-1 and TRBJ2-7; D ambiguous. The CDR3 consists of 12 residues. In germline, CDR1 is DFQATT, CDR2 SNEGSKA (reference sequence). The V gene lost 0 bases and the J gene lost 6 bases, with 9 bases spanning the gap.

Only a few counts were recorded for this clonotype. The chain combines TRBV5-1 with TRBJ2-1; 9 bases fit TRBD2. Germline V gene lookup returns CDR1 SGHRS and CDR2 YFSETQ. The junction had 6 bases not matched to a gene; V was cut back by 4 bases and J by 1 base. This CDR3 region has 16 residues. The CDR3 coding sequence is TGCGCCAGCAGCCCGGGCGGGGGGGATTCCTACAATGAGCAGTTCTTC. Protein: CASSPGGGDSYNEQFF.

This clonotype occurred a few times. This sequence joins TRBV24-1 and TRBJ2-1; D might be TRBD1 or TRBD2, each matching 6 bases. This CDR3 has 16 amino acids. CDR1 and CDR2 from the germline V gene are KGHDR and SFDVKD. The V end was cut by 4 bases, the J end by 12 bases, with 24 bases between. Written as DNA, the CDR3 is TGTGCCACCAGTGAAGGGGGGAGGACAGTAGGATTGCGGCAGTTCTTC. Translating it yields CATSEGGRTVGLRQFF.